This T cell receptor (beta chain) was found in a study of blood T cell repertoires in COVID-19. Study-wide background: Whether acute or convalescent, the COVID-19 samples came from the United States, Italy and Spain.

Authors' data handling: Nucleated cell number was recorded as an estimate derived from reference gene primer amplification. Sequenced by immunoSEQ multiplex PCR; TCRdb stores in-frame clones only, minus some. That table furnishes V, J and clone size, whereas the DNA furnished D and trimming. This sample carries 100,000 to 150,000 clones, around 89% of them seen once, and the ten largest clones take roughly 4%. Germline CDR1 is SQVTM and CDR2 is ANQGSEA. CDR3 length: 16 residues. V gave up 3 bases and J gave up 0 bases; unmatched junction bases: 7. The clonotype was recovered from a man aged 55 to 70 with COVID-19, enrolled during active disease. Material for sequencing was peripheral blood. The rearrangement uses TRBV29-1 and TRBJ1-4, with TRBD1 matching over 7 bases. The CDR3 is CSVEGDSGPTNEKLFF. CDR3 in DNA: TGCAGCGTTGAGGGGGACAGCGGGCCAACTAATGAAAAACTGTTTTTT.